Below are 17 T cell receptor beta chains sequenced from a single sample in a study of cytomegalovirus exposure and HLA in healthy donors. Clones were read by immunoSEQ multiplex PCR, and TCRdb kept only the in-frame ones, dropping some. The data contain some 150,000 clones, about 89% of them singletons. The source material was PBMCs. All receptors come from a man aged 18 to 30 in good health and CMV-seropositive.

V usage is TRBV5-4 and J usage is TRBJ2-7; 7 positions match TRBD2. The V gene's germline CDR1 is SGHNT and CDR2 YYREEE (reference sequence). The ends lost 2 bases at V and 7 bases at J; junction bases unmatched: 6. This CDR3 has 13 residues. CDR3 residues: CASSFQGREEQYF. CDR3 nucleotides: TGTGCCAGCAGCTTCCAAGGGCGGGAGGAGCAGTACTTC.

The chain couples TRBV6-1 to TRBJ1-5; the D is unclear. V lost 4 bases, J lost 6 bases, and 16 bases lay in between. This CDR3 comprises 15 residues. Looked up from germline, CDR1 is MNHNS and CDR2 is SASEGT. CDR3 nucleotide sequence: TGTGCCAGCAGTGTCGCGGGCGGAGGCGGTCAGCCCCAGCATTTT. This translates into CASSVAGGGGQPQHF.

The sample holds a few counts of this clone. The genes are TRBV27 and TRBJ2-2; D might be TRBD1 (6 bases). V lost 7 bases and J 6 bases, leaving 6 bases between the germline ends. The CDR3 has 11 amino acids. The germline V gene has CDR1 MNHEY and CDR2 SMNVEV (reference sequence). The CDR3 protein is CASTGAGELFF. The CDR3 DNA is TGTGCCAGCACAGGGGCCGGGGAGCTGTTTTTT.

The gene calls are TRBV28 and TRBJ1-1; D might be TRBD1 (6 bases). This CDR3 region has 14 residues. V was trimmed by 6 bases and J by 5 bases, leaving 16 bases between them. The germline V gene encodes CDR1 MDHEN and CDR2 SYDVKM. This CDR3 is CASSPTGQGTEAFF. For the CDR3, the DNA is TGTGCCAGCAGCCCCACAGGGCAGGGTACTGAAGCTTTCTTT. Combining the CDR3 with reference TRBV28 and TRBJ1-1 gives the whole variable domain DVKVTQSSRYLVKRTGEKVFLECVQDMDHENMFWYRQDPGLGLRLIYFSYDVKMKEKGDIPEGYSVSREKKERFSLILESASTNQTSMYLCASSPTGQGTEAFFGQGTRLTVV.

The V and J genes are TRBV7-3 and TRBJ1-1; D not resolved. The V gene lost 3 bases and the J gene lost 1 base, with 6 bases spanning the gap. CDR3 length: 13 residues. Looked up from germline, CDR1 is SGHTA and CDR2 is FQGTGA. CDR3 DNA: TGTGCCAGCAGCTTTACAGAGAACACTGAAGCTTTCTTT. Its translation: CASSFTENTEAFF.

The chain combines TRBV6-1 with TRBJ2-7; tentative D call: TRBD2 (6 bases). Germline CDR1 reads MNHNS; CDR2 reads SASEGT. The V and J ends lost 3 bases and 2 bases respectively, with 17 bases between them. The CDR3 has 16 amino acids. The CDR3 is CASSDILAQNTYEQYF. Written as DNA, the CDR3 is TGTGCCAGCAGTGATATACTAGCCCAAAACACCTACGAGCAGTACTTC.

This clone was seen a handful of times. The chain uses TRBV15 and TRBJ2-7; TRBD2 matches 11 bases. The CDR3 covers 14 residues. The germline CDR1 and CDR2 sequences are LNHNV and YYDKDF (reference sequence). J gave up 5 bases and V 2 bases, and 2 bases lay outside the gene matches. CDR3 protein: CATSRTSGSHEQYF. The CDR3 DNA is TGTGCCACCAGCAGAACTAGCGGGAGCCACGAGCAGTACTTC.

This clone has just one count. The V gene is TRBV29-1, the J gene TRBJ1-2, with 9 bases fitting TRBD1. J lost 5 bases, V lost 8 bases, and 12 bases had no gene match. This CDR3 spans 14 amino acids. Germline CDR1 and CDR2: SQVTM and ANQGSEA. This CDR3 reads CSISKTGGMYGYTF. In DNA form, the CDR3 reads TGCAGCATTTCTAAAACAGGGGGCATGTATGGCTACACCTTC.

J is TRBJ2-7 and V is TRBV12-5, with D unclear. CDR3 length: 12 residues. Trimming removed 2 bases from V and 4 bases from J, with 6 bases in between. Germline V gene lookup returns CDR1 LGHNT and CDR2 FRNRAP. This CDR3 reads CASGLSVYEQYF. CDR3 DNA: TGTGCTAGTGGTTTGAGCGTTTACGAGCAGTACTTC.

CDR3 sequence: CASSNPDREAGELFF. Here the CDR3 DNA reads TGTGCCAGCAGCAACCCGGACAGGGAAGCCGGGGAGCTGTTTTTT. The V gene is TRBV13, the J gene TRBJ2-2; 8 bases match TRBD1. V dropped 5 bases and J dropped 6; count of bases not matched to a gene: 8. This CDR3 is 15 amino acids long. The germline gives CDR1 PRHDT, CDR2 FYEKMQ (reference sequence).

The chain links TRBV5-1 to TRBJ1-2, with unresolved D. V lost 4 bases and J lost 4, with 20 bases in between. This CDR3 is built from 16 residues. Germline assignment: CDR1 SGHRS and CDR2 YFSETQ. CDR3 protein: CASSVSGIPSSYGYTF. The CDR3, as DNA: TGCGCCAGCAGCGTCTCCGGGATACCATCTTCCTATGGCTACACCTTC.

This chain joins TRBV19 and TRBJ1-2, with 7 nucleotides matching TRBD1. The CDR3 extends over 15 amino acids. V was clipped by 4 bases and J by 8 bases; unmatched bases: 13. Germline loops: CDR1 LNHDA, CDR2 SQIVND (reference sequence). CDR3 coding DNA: TGTGCCAGTAGTACCCTTGGGACAGCCCCTTTGGGCTACACCTTC. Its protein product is CASSTLGTAPLGYTF. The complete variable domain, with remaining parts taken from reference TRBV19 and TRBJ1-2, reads DGGITQSPKYLFRKEGQNVTLSCEQNLNHDAMYWYRQDPGQGLRLIYYSQIVNDFQKGDIAEGYSVSREKKESFPLTVTSAQKNPTAFYLCASSTLGTAPLGYTFGSGTRLTVV.

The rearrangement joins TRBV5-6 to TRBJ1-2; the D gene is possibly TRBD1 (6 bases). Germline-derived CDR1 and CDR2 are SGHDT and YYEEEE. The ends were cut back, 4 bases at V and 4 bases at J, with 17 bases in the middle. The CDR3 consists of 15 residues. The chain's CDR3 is CASSPLDRLLYGYTF. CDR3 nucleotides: TGTGCCAGCAGCCCTTTAGACAGGTTGCTCTATGGCTACACCTTC.

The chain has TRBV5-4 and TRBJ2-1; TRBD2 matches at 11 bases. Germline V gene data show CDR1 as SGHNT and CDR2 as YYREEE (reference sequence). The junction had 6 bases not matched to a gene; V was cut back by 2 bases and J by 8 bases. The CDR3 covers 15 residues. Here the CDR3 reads CASSFSGGEGDEQFF. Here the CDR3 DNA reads TGTGCCAGCAGCTTTAGCGGGGGGGAAGGGGATGAGCAGTTCTTC.

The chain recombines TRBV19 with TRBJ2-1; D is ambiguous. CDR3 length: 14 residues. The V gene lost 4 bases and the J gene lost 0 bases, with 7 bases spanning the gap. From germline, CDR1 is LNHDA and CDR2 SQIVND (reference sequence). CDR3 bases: TGTGCCAGTAGTAACCCGAGCTCCTACAATGAGCAGTTCTTC. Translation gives CASSNPSSYNEQFF.

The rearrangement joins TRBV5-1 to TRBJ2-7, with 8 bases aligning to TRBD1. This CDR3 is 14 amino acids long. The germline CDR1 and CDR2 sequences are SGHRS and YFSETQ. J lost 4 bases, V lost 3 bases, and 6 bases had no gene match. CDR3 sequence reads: CASSWTGPPYEQYF. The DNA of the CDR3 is TGCGCCAGCAGCTGGACAGGGCCCCCATACGAGCAGTACTTC.

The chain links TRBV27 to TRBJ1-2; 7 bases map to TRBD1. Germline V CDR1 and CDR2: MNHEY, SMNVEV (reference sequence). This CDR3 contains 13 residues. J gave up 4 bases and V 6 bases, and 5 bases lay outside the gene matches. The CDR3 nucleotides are TGTGCCAGCAGAAGGGACAGCCGCTATGGCTACACCTTC. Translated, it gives CASRRDSRYGYTF.